This T cell receptor beta chain was obtained from a study of cytomegalovirus exposure and HLA in healthy donors. As for the study in general: Some 85 million unique TCRs, all from HLA-typed donors, were included in an early release of the data.

Comment on this clone: The target antigen is unknown.

PCR involved 60 Vbeta and 13 Jbeta primers. Clones were read by immunoSEQ multiplex PCR, and TCRdb kept only the in-frame ones, dropping some. The ten top clones account for 3.5% to 4.5%, within a sample of 75,000 to 85,000 clones. The CDR3 runs 16 residues. Losses at the gene ends were 4 bases for V and 5 bases for J; bases not matched to a gene: 11. CDR1 is MNHNS, CDR2 SASEGT, per germline. Every donor was a healthy person donating bone marrow. Study-wide results and limits: Common viral pathogens seemed, in a later analysis, to connect with several of the most significant clusters. Analyzed later, most CMV-associated TCR beta chains appeared HLA-restricted.

What was sequenced was PBMCs. The TCR was taken from a man aged 18 to 30 in good health and CMV-seropositive. The genes are TRBV6-1 and TRBJ2-5; 9 bases are a match to TRBD1. CDR3 residues: CASSGDRAEFLETQYF. The CDR3 nucleotides read TGTGCCAGCAGTGGGGACAGGGCAGAATTCCTGGAGACCCAGTACTTC.